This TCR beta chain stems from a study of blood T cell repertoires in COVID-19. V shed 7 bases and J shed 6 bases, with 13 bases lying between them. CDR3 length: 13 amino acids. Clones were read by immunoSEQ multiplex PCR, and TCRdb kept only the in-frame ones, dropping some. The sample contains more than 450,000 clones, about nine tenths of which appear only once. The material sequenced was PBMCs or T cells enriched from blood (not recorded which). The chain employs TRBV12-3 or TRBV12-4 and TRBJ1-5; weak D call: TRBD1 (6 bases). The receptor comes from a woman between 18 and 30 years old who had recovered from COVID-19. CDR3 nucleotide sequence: TGTGCCAGCACCAAAGGGACAATTCAGCCCCAGCATTTT. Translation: CASTKGTIQPQHF.